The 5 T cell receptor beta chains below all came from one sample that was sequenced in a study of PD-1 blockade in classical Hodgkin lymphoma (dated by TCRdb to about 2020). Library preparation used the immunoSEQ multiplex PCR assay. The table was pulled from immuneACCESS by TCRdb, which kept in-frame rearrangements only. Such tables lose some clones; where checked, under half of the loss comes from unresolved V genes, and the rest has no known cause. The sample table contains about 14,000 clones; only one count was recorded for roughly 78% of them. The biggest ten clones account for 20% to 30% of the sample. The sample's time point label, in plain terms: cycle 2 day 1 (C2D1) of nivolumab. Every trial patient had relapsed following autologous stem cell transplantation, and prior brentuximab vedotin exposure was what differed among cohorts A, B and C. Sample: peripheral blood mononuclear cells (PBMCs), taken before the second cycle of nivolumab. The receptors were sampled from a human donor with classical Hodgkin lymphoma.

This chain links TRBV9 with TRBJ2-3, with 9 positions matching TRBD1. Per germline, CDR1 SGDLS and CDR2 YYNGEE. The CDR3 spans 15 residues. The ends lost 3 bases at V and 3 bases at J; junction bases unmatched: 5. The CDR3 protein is CASSGGQGFTDTQYF. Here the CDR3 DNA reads TGTGCCAGCAGCGGGGGACAGGGATTTACAGATACGCAGTATTTT.

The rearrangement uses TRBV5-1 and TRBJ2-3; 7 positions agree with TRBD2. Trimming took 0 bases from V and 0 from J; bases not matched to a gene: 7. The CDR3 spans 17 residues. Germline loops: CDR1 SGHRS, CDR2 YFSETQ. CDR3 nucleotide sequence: TGCGCCAGCAGCTTGGGCCTCTCTAGCGGAAGCACAGATACGCAGTATTTT. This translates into CASSLGLSSGSTDTQYF.

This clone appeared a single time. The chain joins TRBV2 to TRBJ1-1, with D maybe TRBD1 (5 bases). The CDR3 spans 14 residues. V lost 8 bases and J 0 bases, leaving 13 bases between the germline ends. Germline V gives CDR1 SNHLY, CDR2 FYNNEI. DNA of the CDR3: TGTGCCAGCTCCACTGGGGCGTTGAACACTGAAGCTTTCTTT. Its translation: CASSTGALNTEAFF.

The DNA of the CDR3 is TGTGCCAGCAGCTTCCGATATGGTGGGGAGCAGTACTTC. Translation: CASSFRYGGEQYF. The chain recombines TRBV5-4 with TRBJ2-7; D uncertain. Deletions cut 2 bases from V and 7 bases from J, with 13 bases between. Looked up from germline, CDR1 is SGHNT and CDR2 is YYREEE (reference sequence). This CDR3 contains 13 residues.

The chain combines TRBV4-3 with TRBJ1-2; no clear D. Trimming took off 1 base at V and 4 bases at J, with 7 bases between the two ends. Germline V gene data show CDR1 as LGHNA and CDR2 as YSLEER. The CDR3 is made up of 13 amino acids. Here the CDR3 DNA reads TGCGCCAGCAGCCAAGGGACCGTCTATGGCTACACCTTC. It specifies CASSQGTVYGYTF.